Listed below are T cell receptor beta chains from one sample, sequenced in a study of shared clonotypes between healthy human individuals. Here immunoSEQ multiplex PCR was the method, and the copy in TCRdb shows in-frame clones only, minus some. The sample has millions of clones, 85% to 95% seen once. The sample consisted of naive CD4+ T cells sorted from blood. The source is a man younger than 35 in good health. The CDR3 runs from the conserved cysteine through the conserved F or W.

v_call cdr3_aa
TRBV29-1 CSVEDLLGGRRGTQYF
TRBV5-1 CASSLSGSNSPLHF
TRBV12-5 CASGSESNTGELFF
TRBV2 CASSGDRVGYEQYF
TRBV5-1 CASSSLQGNTEAFF
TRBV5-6 CASSRLTAEEFF
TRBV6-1 CASSAPLVTNYGYTF
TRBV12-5 CASGLVIGRSLNTEAFF
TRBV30 CAWSSSGASYTF
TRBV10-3 CAISERGVGTDTQYF
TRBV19 CASRPGTKQETQYF
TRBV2 CASSERLATGELFF
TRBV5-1 CASSLIAGREDTQYF
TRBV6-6 CASSDGGTFYGYTF
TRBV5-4 CASSGPGTNTYNEQFF
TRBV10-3 CATGERTNEKLFF
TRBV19 CASRGLANEKLFF
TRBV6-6 CASSSGILQGYTF
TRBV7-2 CASSLAGTSYQETQYF
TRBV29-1 CSVGSGATDTQYF
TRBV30 CAWSGRSNEKLFF
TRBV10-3 CAISGTVEGNTIYF
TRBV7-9 CASSLGLGWGQETQYF
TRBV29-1 CSVETEAGEQYF